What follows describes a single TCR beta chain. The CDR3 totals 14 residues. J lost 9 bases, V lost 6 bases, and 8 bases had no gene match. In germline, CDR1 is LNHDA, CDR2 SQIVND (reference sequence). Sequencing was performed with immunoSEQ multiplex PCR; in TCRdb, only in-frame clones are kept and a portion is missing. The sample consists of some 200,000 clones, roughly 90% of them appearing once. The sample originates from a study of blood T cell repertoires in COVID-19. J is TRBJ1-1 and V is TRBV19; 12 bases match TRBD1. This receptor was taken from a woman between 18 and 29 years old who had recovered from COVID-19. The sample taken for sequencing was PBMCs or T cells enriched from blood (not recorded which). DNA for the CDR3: TGTGCCAGTAGCACGGGACAGGGGGCGTTAAAAGCTTTCTTT. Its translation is CASSTGQGALKAFF.